This TCR beta chain was observed in a study of vaccination and CD4 T cells after COVID-19. Study overall: Nasal swab PCR identified SARS-CoV-2 in the convalescent patients, of whom roughly 9 were mild and one severe.

In this sample, this clonotype turned up a few times. Its antigen is unidentified. The Oncomine TCR Beta short-read assay was applied to DNA of cultured CD4+ T cells. TCRdb redid the calling of the PCR reads with MiXCR, one entry per CDR3 protein. The sample has 20,000 or so distinct CDR3 sequences; less than 30% are singletons. V lost 4 bases to trimming and J lost 0 bases, with 14 bases between them. This CDR3 contains 15 residues. Germline V gene sequence: CDR1 SGHNT, CDR2 YYREEE (reference sequence). The treatment here: roughly 10-day PBMC culture with coronavirus spike peptide pools or control peptides (ViraFEST assay). Peptide pool stimulation in ViraFEST expanded antigen-specific T cells, whose TCRs were then sequenced. Positive PCR results dated from March to December 2020, before the US Alpha, Beta and Delta variants. Negative selection purified CD4+ T cells after less than twelve days of culture.

The sample comprised cultured CD4+ T cells from blood. The origin of this receptor is a human donor with COVID-19. The chain recombines TRBV5-4 with TRBJ2-7; D unclear. In nucleotides, the CDR3 is TGTGCCAGCAGCCCGGGTGTAACCTCCTCCTACGAGCAGTACTTC. It translates to CASSPGVTSSYEQYF.